The present TCR beta chain was sequenced within a study of T cells after yellow fever vaccination. Across the study: Fractions with few cells were prepared using SMART-Seq v4 Ultra Low Input.

CDR3 size: 14 residues. Unmatched junction bases numbered 3, after V lost 2 bases and J lost 4 bases. Regarding the study as a whole: Weaker overall, the secondary response nonetheless peaked faster (day 5 versus 15). Within FACS-sorted repertoires, abundant clonotypes contaminating from the bulk population could be present.

Universal primer sites and UMIs were introduced during 5'RACE template-switching synthesis of TCR cDNA. TCRdb used MiXCR to reprocess the 5' RACE reads, holding one entry per CDR3 protein. The sample has a few hundred thousand distinct CDR3 sequences; around 8.1% are singletons. On this clonotype itself: The target antigen is unknown.

The source was PBMCs, collected roughly 47 days after the first yellow fever vaccination. The chain links TRBV12-3 or TRBV12-4 to TRBJ2-3; 7 positions agree with TRBD1. The clonotype comes from a man aged 18 to 29 who received the YFV17D yellow fever vaccine. The CDR3 sequence is CASSLWQGADTQYF. DNA for the CDR3: TGTGCCAGCAGTTTATGGCAGGGGGCAGATACGCAGTATTTT.